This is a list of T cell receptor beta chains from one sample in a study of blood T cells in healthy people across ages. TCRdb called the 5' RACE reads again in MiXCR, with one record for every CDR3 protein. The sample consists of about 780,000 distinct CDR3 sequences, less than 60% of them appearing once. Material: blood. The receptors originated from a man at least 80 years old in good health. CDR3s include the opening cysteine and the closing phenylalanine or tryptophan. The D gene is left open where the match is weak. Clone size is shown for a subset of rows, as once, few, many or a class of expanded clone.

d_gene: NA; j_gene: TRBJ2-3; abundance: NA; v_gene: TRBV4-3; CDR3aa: CASSQELEDDTQYF; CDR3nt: TGCGCCAGCAGCCAAGAATTGGAGGACGATACGCAGTATTTT
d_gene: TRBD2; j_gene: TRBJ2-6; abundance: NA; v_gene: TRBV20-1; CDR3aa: CSAPSGNSGANVLTF; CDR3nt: TGCAGTGCGCCTAGCGGGAACTCTGGGGCCAACGTCCTGACTTTC
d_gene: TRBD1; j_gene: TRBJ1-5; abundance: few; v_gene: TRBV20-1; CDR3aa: CSAIQGGSNQPQHF; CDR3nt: TGCAGTGCTATTCAGGGGGGGAGCAATCAGCCCCAGCATTTT
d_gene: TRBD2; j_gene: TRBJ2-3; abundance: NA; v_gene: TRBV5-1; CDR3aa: CASILLRTSGTDTQYF; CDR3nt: TGCGCCAGCATATTACTCCGGACTAGCGGCACAGATACGCAGTATTTT
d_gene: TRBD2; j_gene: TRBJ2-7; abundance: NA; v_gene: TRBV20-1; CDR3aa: CSAETGTSYEYEQYF; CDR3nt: TGCAGTGCTGAGACCGGGACTAGTTATGAATACGAGCAGTACTTC
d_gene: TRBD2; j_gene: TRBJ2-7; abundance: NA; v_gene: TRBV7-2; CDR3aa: CASSPPGLAGVYEQYF; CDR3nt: TGTGCCAGCAGCCCACCGGGACTAGCGGGAGTATACGAGCAGTACTTC
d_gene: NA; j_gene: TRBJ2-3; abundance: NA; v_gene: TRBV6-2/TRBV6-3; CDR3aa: CASTQRGLYTQYF; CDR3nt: TGTGCCAGCACCCAGAGGGGCCTCTATACGCAGTATTTT
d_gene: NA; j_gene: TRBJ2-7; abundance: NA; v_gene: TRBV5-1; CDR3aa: CASSLAVSNHGEDEQYF; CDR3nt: TGCGCCAGCAGCTTGGCAGTTAGTAACCATGGGGAGGATGAGCAGTACTTC
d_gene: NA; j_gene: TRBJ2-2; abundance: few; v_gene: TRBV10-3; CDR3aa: CAISESGPSAGGELFF; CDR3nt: TGTGCCATCAGTGAGTCCGGTCCTTCCGCTGGCGGGGAGCTGTTTTTT
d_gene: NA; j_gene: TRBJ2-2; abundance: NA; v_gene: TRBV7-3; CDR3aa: CASSLNAQGELFF; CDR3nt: TGTGCCAGCAGCTTAAATGCACAAGGGGAGCTGTTTTTT
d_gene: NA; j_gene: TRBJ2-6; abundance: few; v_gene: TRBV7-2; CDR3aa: CASSVNRAGANVLTF; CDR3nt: TGTGCCAGCAGCGTAAACAGGGCTGGGGCCAACGTCCTGACTTTC
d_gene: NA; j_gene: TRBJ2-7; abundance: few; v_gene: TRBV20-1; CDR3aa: CSARDPANGETYEQYF; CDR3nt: TGCAGTGCTAGAGACCCGGCGAACGGGGAAACCTACGAGCAGTACTTC
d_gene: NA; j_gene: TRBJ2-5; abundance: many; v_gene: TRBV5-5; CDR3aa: CASSLGWGVETQYF; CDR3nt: TGTGCCAGCAGCTTGGGATGGGGCGTGGAGACCCAGTACTTC
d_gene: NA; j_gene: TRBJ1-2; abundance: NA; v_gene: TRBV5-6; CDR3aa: CASSLLPLDYGYTF; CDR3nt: TGTGCCAGCAGCCTTTTACCCTTGGACTATGGCTACACCTTC
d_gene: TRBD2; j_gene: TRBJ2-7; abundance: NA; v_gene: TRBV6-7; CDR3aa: CASSIASGGYEQYF; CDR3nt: TGTGCCAGCAGTATCGCTAGCGGGGGTTACGAGCAGTACTTC
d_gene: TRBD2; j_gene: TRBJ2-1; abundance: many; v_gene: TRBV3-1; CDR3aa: CASTKREGKYEQFF; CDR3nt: TGTGCCAGTACGAAGCGGGAGGGCAAGTATGAGCAGTTCTTC
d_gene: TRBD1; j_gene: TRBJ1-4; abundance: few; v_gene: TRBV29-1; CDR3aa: CSVGTGDEKLFF; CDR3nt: TGCAGCGTTGGGACAGGGGATGAAAAACTGTTTTTT
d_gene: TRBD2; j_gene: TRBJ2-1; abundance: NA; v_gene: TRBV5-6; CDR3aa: CASSLQGLVSEQFF; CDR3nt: TGTGCCAGCAGCTTGCAGGGACTAGTATCAGAGCAGTTCTTC
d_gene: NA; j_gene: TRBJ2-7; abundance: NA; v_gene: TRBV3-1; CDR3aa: CASSQAWGRYEQYF; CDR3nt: TGTGCCAGCAGCCAAGCCTGGGGTCGCTACGAGCAGTACTTC
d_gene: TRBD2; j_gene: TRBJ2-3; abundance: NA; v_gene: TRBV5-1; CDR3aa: CASSEGASGGSDTQYF; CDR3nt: TGCGCCAGCAGCGAAGGGGCTAGCGGGGGGTCAGATACGCAGTATTTT
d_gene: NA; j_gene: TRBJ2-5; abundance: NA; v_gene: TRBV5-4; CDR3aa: CASSLGYGQETQYF; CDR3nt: TGTGCCAGCAGCTTGGGCTACGGACAAGAGACCCAGTACTTC
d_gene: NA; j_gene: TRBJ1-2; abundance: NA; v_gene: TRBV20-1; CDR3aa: CSAREARGPYGYTF; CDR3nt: TGCAGTGCTAGAGAGGCCAGGGGACCCTATGGCTACACCTTC
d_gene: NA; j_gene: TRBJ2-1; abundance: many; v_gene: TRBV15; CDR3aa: CATSRGRGSYNEQFF; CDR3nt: TGTGCCACCAGCAGAGGCCGGGGGTCCTACAATGAGCAGTTCTTC
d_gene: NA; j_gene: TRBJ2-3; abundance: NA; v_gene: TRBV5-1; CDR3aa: CASSLELPTDTQYF; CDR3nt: TGCGCCAGCAGCTTAGAACTACCCACAGATACGCAGTATTTT
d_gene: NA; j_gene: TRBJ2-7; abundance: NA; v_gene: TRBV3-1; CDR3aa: CASSQWDSYEQYF; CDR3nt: TGTGCCAGCAGCCAATGGGACTCCTACGAGCAGTACTTC
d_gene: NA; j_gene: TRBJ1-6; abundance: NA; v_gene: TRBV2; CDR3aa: CASSPGTYNSPLHF; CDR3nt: TGTGCCAGCAGTCCCGGGACGTATAATTCACCCCTCCACTTT
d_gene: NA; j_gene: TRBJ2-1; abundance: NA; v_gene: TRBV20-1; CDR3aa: CSARGFLEAETQFF; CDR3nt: TGCAGTGCAAGGGGGTTTTTGGAGGCAGAGACCCAGTTCTTC
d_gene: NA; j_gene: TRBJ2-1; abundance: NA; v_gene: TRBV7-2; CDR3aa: CASSLGKRLANEQFF; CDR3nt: TGTGCCAGCAGCTTAGGCAAGAGGTTGGCCAATGAGCAGTTCTTC
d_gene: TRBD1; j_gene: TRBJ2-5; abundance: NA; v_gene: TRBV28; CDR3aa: CASSADRGVDETQYF; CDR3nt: TGTGCCAGCAGTGCTGACAGGGGTGTCGATGAGACCCAGTACTTC